The 9 T cell receptor beta chains reported below all come from one sample, sequenced in a study of cytomegalovirus exposure and HLA in healthy donors. Amplification used 60 Vbeta primers and 13 Jbeta primers. Data came from immunoSEQ multiplex PCR; TCRdb stores just in-frame clones and leaves some out. Seen here are 100,000 to 150,000 clones, 65% to 90% observed once, and the top ten hold 1% to 1.5%. What was sequenced was PBMCs. These receptors were taken from a girl aged 2-9 years in good health and CMV-seronegative.

V gene TRBV19 combines with J gene TRBJ1-1; D unresolved. The V end lost 5 bases, the J end lost 6 bases, and 10 bases lay between the germline ends. The CDR3 runs to 12 residues. The V gene's germline CDR1 is LNHDA and CDR2 SQIVND (reference sequence). In DNA form, the CDR3 reads TGTGCCAGTAGTCCATCCCATCCTGAAGCTTTCTTT. Its translation is CASSPSHPEAFF.

The J gene is TRBJ2-1, the V gene TRBV7-9; 12 bases agree with TRBD2. The V segment lost 4 bases and the J segment 1 base; nucleotides outside the gene matches: 5. Germline CDR1 SEHNR, CDR2 FQNEAQ (reference sequence). The CDR3 sequence is 17 residues long. The CDR3, as DNA: TGTGCCAGCAGCTCGACGACTAGCGGGAGTTCCTACAATGAGCAGTTCTTC. It specifies CASSSTTSGSSYNEQFF.

This chain uses TRBV28 with TRBJ2-6; D unresolved. Trimming stripped 1 base from V and 0 bases from J, with 4 bases between. Germline V gene lookup returns CDR1 MDHEN and CDR2 SYDVKM. CDR3 size: 15 residues. The CDR3 here is CASSLFGSGANVLTF. CDR3 bases: TGTGCCAGCAGTTTATTCGGCTCTGGGGCCAACGTCCTGACTTTC.

This clone showed up just once. The CDR3 DNA is TGCGCCAGCAGCTGGGACTTGAACACTGAAGCTTTCTTT. This sequence encodes CASSWDLNTEAFF. The chain employs TRBV5-1 and TRBJ1-1, with TRBD1 as a possible D gene (5 bases). The germline CDR1 and CDR2 sequences are SGHRS and YFSETQ. The V gene lost 3 bases and the J gene lost 0 bases, with 6 bases spanning the gap. CDR3 size: 13 residues.

The genes are TRBV10-2 and TRBJ2-5, with TRBD2 matching 7 bases. Trimming removed 4 bases from V and 2 bases from J; junction bases left unmatched: 7. Germline CDR1 WSHSY, CDR2 SAAADI. The CDR3 totals 15 residues. The CDR3 DNA follows: TGCGCCAGCAGTGGAAAGCGGGGCTTGCAAGAGACCCAGTACTTC. Residues: CASSGKRGLQETQYF.

V and J are TRBV7-9 and TRBJ1-6; no reliable D call. CDR1 and CDR2 from the germline V gene are SEHNR and FQNEAQ (reference sequence). This CDR3 has 15 residues. The V end lost 5 bases, the J end lost 5 bases, and 13 bases lay between the germline ends. The chain's CDR3 is CASSPLERDNSPLHF. The CDR3 DNA reads TGTGCCAGCAGCCCTTTGGAGAGAGATAATTCACCCCTCCACTTT.

This chain joins TRBV29-1 and TRBJ2-1; TRBD1 matches at 7 bases. The CDR3 contains 13 residues. The J segment lost 0 bases and the V segment lost 7 bases, leaving 3 bases of the junction unmatched. Per germline, CDR1 SQVTM and CDR2 ANQGSEA. Written as DNA, the CDR3 is TGCAGCGACCGGGACAGCTCCTACAATGAGCAGTTCTTC. It translates to CSDRDSSYNEQFF.

In this sample, this clone turned up once. The CDR3: CASSPRTSAYNEQFF. CDR3 DNA sequence: TGTGCCAGCAGTCCCCGGACTAGCGCCTACAATGAGCAGTTCTTC. The V gene is TRBV28, the J gene TRBJ2-1, with 9 bases fitting TRBD2. The V gene's germline CDR1 is MDHEN and CDR2 SYDVKM. V trimming: 5 bases; J trimming: 2 bases; junction bases outside the gene matches: 4. The CDR3 spans 15 residues.

Concerning this clone: Compared with germline, one end of the junction differs, possibly owing to a read error. V is TRBV4-1 and J is TRBJ1-5; 11 bases fit TRBD1. This CDR3 is 15 amino acids long. Looked up from germline, CDR1 is MGHRA and CDR2 is YSYEKL. The CDR3 reads CASSLGQGGNQLQHF. CDR3 bases: TGCGCCAGCAGCTTGGGACAGGGGGGCAATCAGCTCCAGCATTTT.